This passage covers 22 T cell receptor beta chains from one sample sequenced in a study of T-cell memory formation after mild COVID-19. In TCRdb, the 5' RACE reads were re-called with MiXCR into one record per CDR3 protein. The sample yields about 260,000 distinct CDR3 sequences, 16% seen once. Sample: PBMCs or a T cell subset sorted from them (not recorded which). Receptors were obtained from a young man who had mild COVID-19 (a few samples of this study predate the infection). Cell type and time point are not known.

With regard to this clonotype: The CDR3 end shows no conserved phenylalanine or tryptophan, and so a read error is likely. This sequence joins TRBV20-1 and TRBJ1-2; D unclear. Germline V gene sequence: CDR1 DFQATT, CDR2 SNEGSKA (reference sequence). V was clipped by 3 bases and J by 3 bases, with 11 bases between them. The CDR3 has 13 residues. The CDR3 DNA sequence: TGCAGTGCTAGGCGTAGGGTAGACTATGGCTACACCTTA. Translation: CSARRRVDYGYTL.

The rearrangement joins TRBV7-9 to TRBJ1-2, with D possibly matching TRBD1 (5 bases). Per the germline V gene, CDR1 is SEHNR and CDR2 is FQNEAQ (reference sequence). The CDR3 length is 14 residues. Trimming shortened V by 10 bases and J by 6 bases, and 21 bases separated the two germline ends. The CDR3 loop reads CATLLRDREDGYTF. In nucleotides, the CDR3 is TGTGCCACCCTCCTTAGAGACAGAGAGGATGGCTACACCTTC.

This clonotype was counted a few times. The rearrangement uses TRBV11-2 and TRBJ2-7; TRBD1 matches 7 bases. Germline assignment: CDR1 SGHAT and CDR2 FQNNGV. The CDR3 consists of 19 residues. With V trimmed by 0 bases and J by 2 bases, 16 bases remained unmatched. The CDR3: CASSLDARQGFEGAYEQYV. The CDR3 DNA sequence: TGTGCCAGCAGCTTAGATGCCCGACAGGGATTCGAAGGTGCCTACGAGCAGTACGTC.

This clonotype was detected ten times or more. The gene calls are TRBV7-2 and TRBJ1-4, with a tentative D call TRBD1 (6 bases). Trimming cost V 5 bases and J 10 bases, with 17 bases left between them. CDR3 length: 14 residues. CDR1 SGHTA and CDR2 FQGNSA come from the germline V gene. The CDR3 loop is CASSPRGGAGKLFF. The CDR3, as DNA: TGTGCCAGCAGCCCTCGGGGGGGGGCCGGAAAACTGTTTTTT.

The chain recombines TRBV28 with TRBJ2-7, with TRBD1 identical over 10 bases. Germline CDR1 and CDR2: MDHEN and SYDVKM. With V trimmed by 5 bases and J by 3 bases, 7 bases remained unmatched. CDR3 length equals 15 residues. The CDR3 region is CASSPPGQGFYEQYV. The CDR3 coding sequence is TGTGCCAGCAGTCCTCCGGGACAGGGGTTCTACGAGCAGTACGTC.

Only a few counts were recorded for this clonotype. CDR3 residues: CASSQPDLDTQYF. For the CDR3, the DNA is TGCGCCAGCAGCCAGCCAGACTTGGATACGCAGTATTTT. The chain joins TRBV4-1 to TRBJ2-3; D not resolved. Germline loops: CDR1 MGHRA, CDR2 YSYEKL. Trimming removed 3 bases at V and 6 bases at J, with 10 bases between. This CDR3 is built from 13 residues.

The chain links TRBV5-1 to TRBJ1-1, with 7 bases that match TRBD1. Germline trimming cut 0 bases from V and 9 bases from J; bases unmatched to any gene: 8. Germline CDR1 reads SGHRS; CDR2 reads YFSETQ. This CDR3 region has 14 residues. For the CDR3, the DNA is TGCGCCAGCAGCTTGGGGGACAGCCCGTTTAAAGCTTTCTTT. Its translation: CASSLGDSPFKAFF. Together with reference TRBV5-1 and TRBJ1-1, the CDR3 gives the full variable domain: KAGVTQTPRYLIKTRGQQVTLSCSPISGHRSVSWYQQTPGQGLQFLFEYFSETQRNKGNFPGRFSGRQFSNSRSEMNVSTLELGDSALYLCASSLGDSPFKAFFGQGTRLTVV.

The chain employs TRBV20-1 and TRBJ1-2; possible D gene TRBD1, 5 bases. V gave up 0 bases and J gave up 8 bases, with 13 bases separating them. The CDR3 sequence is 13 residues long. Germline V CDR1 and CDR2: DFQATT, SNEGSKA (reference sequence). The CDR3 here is CSARDQAGWGYTF. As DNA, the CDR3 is TGCAGTGCTAGAGATCAGGCAGGGTGGGGCTACACCTTC.

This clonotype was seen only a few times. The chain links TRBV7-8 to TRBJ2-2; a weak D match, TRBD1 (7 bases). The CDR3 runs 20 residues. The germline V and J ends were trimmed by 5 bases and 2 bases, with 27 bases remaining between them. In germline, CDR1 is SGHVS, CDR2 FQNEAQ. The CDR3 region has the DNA TGTGCCAGCAGCCTAGGTGGAGGAGGGACAGACCTCCTAAACACCGGGGAGCTGTTTTTT. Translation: CASSLGGGGTDLLNTGELFF.

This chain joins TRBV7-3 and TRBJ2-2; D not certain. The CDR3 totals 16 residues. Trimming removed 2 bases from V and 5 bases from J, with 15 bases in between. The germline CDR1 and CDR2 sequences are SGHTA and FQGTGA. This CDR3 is CASSLGYTMRTGELFF. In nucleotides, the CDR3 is TGTGCCAGCAGCTTAGGGTACACCATGAGGACCGGGGAGCTGTTTTTT. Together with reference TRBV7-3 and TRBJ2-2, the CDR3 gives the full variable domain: GAGVSQTPSNKVTEKGKYVELRCDPISGHTALYWYRQSLGQGPEFLIYFQGTGAADDSGLPNDRFFAVRPEGSVSTLKIQRTERGDSAVYLCASSLGYTMRTGELFFGEGSRLTVL.

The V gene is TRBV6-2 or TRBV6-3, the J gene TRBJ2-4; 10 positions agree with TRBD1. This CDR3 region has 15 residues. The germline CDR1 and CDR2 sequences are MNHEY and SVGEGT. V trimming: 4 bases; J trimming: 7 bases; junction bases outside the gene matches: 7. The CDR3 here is CASSWDRGAYNIQYF. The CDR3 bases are TGTGCCAGCAGTTGGGACAGGGGCGCTTATAACATTCAGTACTTC.

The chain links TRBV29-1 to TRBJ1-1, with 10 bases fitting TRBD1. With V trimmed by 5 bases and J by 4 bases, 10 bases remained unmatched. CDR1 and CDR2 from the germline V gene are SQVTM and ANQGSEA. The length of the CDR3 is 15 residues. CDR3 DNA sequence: TGCAGCGTTCACGATCCGGGACAGGGGACCACTGAAGCTTTCTTT. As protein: CSVHDPGQGTTEAFF.

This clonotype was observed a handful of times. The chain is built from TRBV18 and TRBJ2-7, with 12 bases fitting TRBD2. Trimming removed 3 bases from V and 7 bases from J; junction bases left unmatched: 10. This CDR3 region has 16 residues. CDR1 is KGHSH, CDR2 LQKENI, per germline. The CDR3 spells CASSPITSGRTGEQYF. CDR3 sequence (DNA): TGTGCCAGCTCACCGATAACTAGCGGGAGGACGGGGGAGCAGTACTTC.

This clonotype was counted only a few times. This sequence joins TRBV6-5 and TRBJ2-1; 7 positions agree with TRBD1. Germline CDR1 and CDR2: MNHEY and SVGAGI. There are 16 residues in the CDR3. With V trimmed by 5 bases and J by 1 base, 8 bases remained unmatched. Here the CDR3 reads CASSETGTVSYNEQFF. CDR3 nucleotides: TGTGCCAGCAGTGAGACCGGGACAGTATCCTACAATGAGCAGTTCTTC.

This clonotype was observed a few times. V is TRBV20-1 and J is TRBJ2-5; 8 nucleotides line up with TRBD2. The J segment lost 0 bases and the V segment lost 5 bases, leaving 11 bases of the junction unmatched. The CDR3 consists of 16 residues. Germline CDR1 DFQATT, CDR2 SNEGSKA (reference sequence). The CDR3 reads CSALTRRGAYQETQYF. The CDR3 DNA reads TGCAGTGCTCTGACTCGGCGGGGGGCGTACCAAGAGACCCAGTACTTC.

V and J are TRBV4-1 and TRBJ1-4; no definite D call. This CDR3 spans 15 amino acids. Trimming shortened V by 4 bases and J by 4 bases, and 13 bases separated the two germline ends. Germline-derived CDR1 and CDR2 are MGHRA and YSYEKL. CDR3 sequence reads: CASSPRSNRNEKLFF. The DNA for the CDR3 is TGCGCCAGCAGCCCCCGGTCCAATCGTAATGAAAAACTGTTTTTT.

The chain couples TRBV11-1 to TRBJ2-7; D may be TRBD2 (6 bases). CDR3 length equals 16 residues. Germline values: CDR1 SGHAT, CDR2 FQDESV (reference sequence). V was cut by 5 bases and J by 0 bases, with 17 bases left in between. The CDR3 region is CASSDRGGKSSYEQYF. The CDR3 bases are TGTGCCAGCAGCGACCGTGGAGGGAAGAGCTCCTACGAGCAGTACTTC.

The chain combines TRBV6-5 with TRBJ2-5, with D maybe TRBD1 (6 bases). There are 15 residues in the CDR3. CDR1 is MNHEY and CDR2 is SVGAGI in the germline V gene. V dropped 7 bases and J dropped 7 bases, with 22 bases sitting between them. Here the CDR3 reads CASMLATGFEGTQYF. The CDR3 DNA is TGTGCCAGCATGTTAGCTACAGGGTTCGAAGGGACCCAGTACTTC.

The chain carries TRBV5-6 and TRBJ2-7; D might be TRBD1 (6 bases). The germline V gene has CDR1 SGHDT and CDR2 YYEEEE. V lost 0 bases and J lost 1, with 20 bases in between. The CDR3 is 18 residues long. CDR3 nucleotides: TGTGCCAGCAGCTTGGAAACGCCGCATCGGGACACTTCCTACGAGCAGTACGTC. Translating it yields CASSLETPHRDTSYEQYV.

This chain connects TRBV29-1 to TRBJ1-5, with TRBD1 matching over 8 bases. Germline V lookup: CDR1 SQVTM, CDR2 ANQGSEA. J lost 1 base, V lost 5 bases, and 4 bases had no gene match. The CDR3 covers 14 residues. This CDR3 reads CSVTGGESNQPQHF. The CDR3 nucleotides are TGCAGCGTTACAGGGGGTGAAAGCAATCAGCCCCAGCATTTT.

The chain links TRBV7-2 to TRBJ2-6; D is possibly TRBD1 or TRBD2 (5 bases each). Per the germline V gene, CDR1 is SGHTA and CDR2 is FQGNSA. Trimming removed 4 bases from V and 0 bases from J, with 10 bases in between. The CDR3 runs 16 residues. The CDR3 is CASSWGWVSGANVLTF. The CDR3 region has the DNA TGTGCCAGCAGCTGGGGGTGGGTCTCTGGGGCCAACGTCCTGACTTTC.

As DNA, the CDR3 is TGTGCCAGCAGTTTCGACCACTATGGCTACACCTTC. This sequence encodes CASSFDHYGYTF. The chain links TRBV12-3 or TRBV12-4 to TRBJ1-2; no clear D. The CDR3 has 12 residues. With 3 bases removed from V and 3 bases from J, the gap between germline ends came to 5 bases.